The 18 T cell receptor beta chains listed next were all sequenced from one sample in a study of T cell responses to AZD1222 COVID-19 vaccine. Method: immunoSEQ multiplex PCR; TCRdb's copy keeps in-frame clones and lacks some. The profile shows more than 90,000 clones, more than 85% of them singletons. This material consisted of peripheral blood, taken on day 0 of AZD1222 vaccination. These receptors came from an adult in good health.

The J gene is TRBJ1-5, the V gene TRBV28; 9 bases line up with TRBD1. Germline V gene sequence: CDR1 MDHEN, CDR2 SYDVKM. The CDR3 has 16 amino acids. After removal of 1 base from V and 2 bases from J, the junction contained 3 bases not matched to a gene. CDR3 region: CASSLFTGGGNQPQHF. CDR3 in DNA: TGTGCCAGCAGTTTATTTACAGGGGGCGGCAATCAGCCCCAGCATTTT.

The chain employs TRBV30 and TRBJ1-3, with unresolved D. CDR1 and CDR2 from the germline V gene are GTSNPN and SVGIG (reference sequence). V lost 1 base to trimming and J lost 1 base, with 5 bases between them. This CDR3 contains 13 residues. In nucleotides, the CDR3 is TGTGCCTGGAGTGCCGGTTCTGGAAACACCATATATTTT. Translation gives CAWSAGSGNTIYF.

The chain employs TRBV6-5 and TRBJ2-7; TRBD2 might be the D (6 bases). The CDR3 consists of 14 residues. Germline V gives CDR1 MNHEY, CDR2 SVGAGI. V gave up 2 bases and J gave up 4 bases, with 12 bases separating them. In DNA form, the CDR3 reads TGTGCCAGCAGTTACGAGTCAGGGACTTACGAGCAGTACTTC. It codes for CASSYESGTYEQYF.

V usage is TRBV19 and J usage is TRBJ1-6; D is unclear. V was trimmed by 1 base and J by 7 bases, leaving 11 bases between them. The CDR3 spans 15 residues. Germline values: CDR1 LNHDA, CDR2 SQIVND (reference sequence). The CDR3 protein is CASSIGQWGNSPLHF. DNA for the CDR3: TGTGCCAGTAGTATAGGCCAGTGGGGAAATTCACCCCTCCACTTT.

The V and J genes are TRBV5-4 and TRBJ1-4; TRBD1 is a possible D gene (6 bases). Between the trimmed V and J ends, which lost 2 bases and 8 bases, there was a span of 13 bases. Germline values: CDR1 SGHNT, CDR2 YYREEE (reference sequence). The CDR3 has 14 residues. The CDR3 reads CASSFRGRGEKLFF. CDR3 nucleotides: TGTGCCAGCAGCTTCAGGGGAAGAGGGGAAAAACTGTTTTTT.

This sequence joins TRBV14 and TRBJ1-3; 8 bases are shared with TRBD1. The germline V gene encodes CDR1 SGHDN and CDR2 FVKESK. V dropped 2 bases and J dropped 4; count of bases not matched to a gene: 4. The CDR3 sequence is 15 residues long. The CDR3 protein is CASSQQGARGNTIYF. The CDR3 nucleotides read TGTGCCAGCAGCCAACAGGGGGCAAGAGGAAACACCATATATTTT.

This chain connects TRBV4-1 to TRBJ2-7, with 9 positions matching TRBD2. The CDR3 runs 15 residues. Germline values: CDR1 MGHRA, CDR2 YSYEKL. V was pared by 3 bases and J by 1 base, with 4 bases of the junction left unmatched. This chain's CDR3 is CASSQVLAGSYEQYF. In nucleotides, the CDR3 is TGCGCCAGCAGCCAGGTTCTAGCGGGATCCTACGAGCAGTACTTC.

The rearrangement joins TRBV2 to TRBJ1-2; D gene uncertain. This CDR3 is 14 amino acids long. Germline V gene data show CDR1 as SNHLY and CDR2 as FYNNEI. With 3 bases removed from V and 0 bases from J, the gap between germline ends came to 8 bases. CDR3 sequence reads: CASSESIANYGYTF. Here the CDR3 DNA reads TGTGCCAGCAGTGAGTCTATAGCTAACTATGGCTACACCTTC.

The chain joins TRBV5-1 to TRBJ1-1; TRBD1 is a possible D gene (6 bases). CDR3 length: 15 residues. The V gene lost 7 bases and the J gene lost 4 bases, with 20 bases spanning the gap. Germline CDR1 is SGHRS and CDR2 is YFSETQ. CDR3 sequence: CASAKGARGGTEAFF. The CDR3 DNA sequence: TGCGCCAGCGCGAAGGGTGCGAGAGGGGGCACTGAAGCTTTCTTT.

The chain carries TRBV19 and TRBJ1-5; D is undetermined. This CDR3 spans 14 amino acids. Germline CDR1 is LNHDA and CDR2 is SQIVND (reference sequence). The V and J ends lost 4 bases and 2 bases respectively, with 9 bases between them. CDR3 sequence (DNA): TGTGCCAGTAGTACTCAGGAGGGCAATCAGCCCCAGCATTTT. Residues: CASSTQEGNQPQHF.

V and J are TRBV5-8 and TRBJ2-7; D uncertain. The length of the CDR3 is 13 residues. The V gene's germline CDR1 is SGHTS and CDR2 YDEGEE. Trimming shortened V by 0 bases and J by 8 bases, and 12 bases separated the two germline ends. The DNA for the CDR3 is TGTGCCAGCAGCTTGGTCGGTTCAGGCCAGCAGTACTTC. Translating it yields CASSLVGSGQQYF.

The rearrangement uses TRBV6-5 and TRBJ1-5; D is unresolved. There are 14 residues in the CDR3. Germline lookup yields CDR1 MNHEY and CDR2 SVGAGI. V was trimmed by 9 bases and J by 5 bases, leaving 17 bases between them. The CDR3 DNA reads TGTGCCAGTCGAGGTCCGAATCGAGATCAGCCCCAGCATTTT. It is translated as CASRGPNRDQPQHF.

This chain connects TRBV10-2 to TRBJ2-1, with 14 positions matching TRBD2. Germline-derived CDR1 and CDR2 are WSHSY and SAAADI. The CDR3 loop spans 15 amino acids. The ends lost 6 bases at V and 7 bases at J; junction bases unmatched: 5. Here the CDR3 DNA reads TGCGCCAGCAGCGTTGGGACTAGCGGGAGAAATGAGCAGTTCTTC. Translating gives CASSVGTSGRNEQFF.

The CDR3 spells CASSRTGYQETQYF. As DNA, the CDR3 is TGTGCCAGCAGCCGAACGGGGTACCAAGAGACCCAGTACTTC. The V call is TRBV7-9, the J call TRBJ2-5; tentatively, D is TRBD2 (5 bases). CDR3 length equals 14 residues. Trimming shortened V by 5 bases and J by 0 bases, and 10 bases separated the two germline ends. From germline, CDR1 is SEHNR and CDR2 FQNEAQ (reference sequence).

V is TRBV6-5 and J is TRBJ1-2; TRBD1 aligns across 9 bases. CDR3 length: 14 residues. V lost 6 bases and J lost 12; bases outside the gene matches: 14. Germline lookup yields CDR1 MNHEY and CDR2 SVGAGI. The chain's CDR3 is CASRETGGESMDTF. The DNA of the CDR3 is TGTGCCAGCAGGGAGACAGGGGGTGAGAGCATGGACACCTTC.

In this sample, this clone turned up a few times. The gene calls are TRBV5-1 and TRBJ1-2; 9 bases agree with TRBD1. The CDR3 runs to 14 residues. The germline CDR1 and CDR2 sequences are SGHRS and YFSETQ. V gave up 4 bases and J gave up 8 bases; unmatched junction bases: 9. The CDR3: CASSRRTGEGGYTF. CDR3 nucleotide sequence: TGCGCCAGCAGCAGAAGGACAGGGGAGGGAGGCTACACCTTC.

The chain uses TRBV20-1 and TRBJ1-1; no clear D. This CDR3 has 11 residues. Germline V gene data show CDR1 as DFQATT and CDR2 as SNEGSKA (reference sequence). Here the CDR3 DNA reads TGCAGCCTTTCATTGAACACTGAAGCTTTCTTT. Translating it yields CSLSLNTEAFF.

The chain couples TRBV29-1 to TRBJ2-1; 9 bases fit TRBD1. The CDR3 is 14 amino acids. CDR1 and CDR2 from the germline V gene are SQVTM and ANQGSEA. The J segment lost 8 bases and the V segment lost 8 bases, leaving 13 bases of the junction unmatched. CDR3 sequence: CSIRPGQGTDEQFF. CDR3 nucleotide sequence: TGCAGCATAAGGCCGGGACAGGGTACCGATGAGCAGTTCTTC.